This TCR beta chain was sequenced for a study of blood T cell repertoires in COVID-19 (TCRdb year 2020). Context from the whole study: Samples covering the acute and convalescent phases of COVID-19 were provided by collaborators in the United States, Italy and Spain. The material from the prospective study consisted of cDNA or gDNA derived from T cells, B-cell-depleted T cells, or PBMCs. Subjects who had been exposed to COVID-19, were actively infected with it, or had recovered from it provided the deeply sampled blood TCRbeta repertoires that made up the dataset. The repertoires were released in a freely available public database intended as a resource for research on the immune response to SARS-CoV-2. The samples were drawn from two sources: the first 160 participants of the ongoing ImmuneRACE study, and 1,200 or so subjects contributed by 6 global collaborators. Sample metadata almost always included a de-identified subject ID, COVID-19 status, age in years and sex. Where available, HLA class I and class II types were obtained from metadata supplied by the sample provider rather than from assay-based typing. Study-level results and caveats: The amount of clinical and demographic metadata varied by source and participant and was provided uncurated.

A second Seattle source provided samples from volunteer blood donors who had recovered from COVID-19. Each collaborating institution followed its own protocols to collect whole blood in K2EDTA tubes. Collaborator samples were shipped for TCRbeta analysis as frozen whole blood, isolated PBMCs, or DNA extracted from either sample type. The immunoSEQ Assay, a bias-controlled multiplex PCR, was used to amplify TCRbeta CDR3 regions from genomic DNA. Per the original workflow: The number of nucleated cells in each sample was estimated from the amplification of reference gene primers within the assay. Sequence reads were collapsed and filtered to measure the absolute abundance of every unique TCRbeta CDR3 rearrangement. For each sample, productive Simpson clonality was calculated by taking the square root of Simpson's diversity index across productive rearrangements. Drawn from immuneACCESS, this table holds only the in-frame rearrangements with V and J called that TCRdb kept. Clones are partly lost; checked studies trace under half to an unresolved V gene and leave the rest unexplained. V and J calls and clone size are those listed in that table; D and trimming were worked out from the DNA. In this sample the table shows roughly 130,000 clones, approximately 84% of which occur a single time. 12% of the sample rests with the top ten.

Concerning this clone itself: The antigen it recognizes is unknown. Base qualities are not provided; no much larger clone lies one nucleotide away.

CDR1 and CDR2 are drawn from the germline V gene (reference sequence): LGHDT, YNNKEL. The V end loses 1 base and the J end loses 7 bases, and a stretch of 20 bases separates them. Including the terminal cysteine and phenylalanine, the CDR3 comprises 17 residues. Only the CDR3 DNA is retained, 51 bases long and in frame from the first base. The sequenced sample consisted of peripheral blood. The sequence links TRBV3-1 (or the pseudogene TRBV3-2) to TRBJ2-1, with TRBD2 perhaps the D gene, on 6 matching bases. The sequence was collected from a woman under 40 who had recovered from COVID-19. The nucleotide sequence is TGTGCCAGCAGCCAAGTAAATGGGAGGTCCATGGGGAATGAGCAGTTCTTC. Its product reads: CASSQVNGRSMGNEQFF.